The entry below gives a single T cell receptor beta chain sequence along with its context. What it recognizes is unknown. Sequenced by immunoSEQ multiplex PCR; TCRdb stores in-frame clones only, minus some. The sample shows about 59,000 clones, 70% to 85% of them seen only once. The record originates from a study of radiotherapy plus CTLA-4 blockade in lung cancer. Points from the study as a whole: Early blood T cell clone dynamics, with interferon-beta, were reported to best predict response.

The origin of this receptor is a human donor with non-small cell lung cancer whose response to radiotherapy plus ipilimumab could not be evaluated. Sample: peripheral blood, taken from a patient treated with radiotherapy plus ipilimumab.

CDR3: CASSQGTGGSTDTQYF. CDR3 nucleotides: TGCGCCAGCAGCCAAGGGACAGGCGGCAGCACAGATACGCAGTATTTT. The rearrangement links TRBV4-3 to TRBJ2-3; the match to TRBD1 covers 7 bases. The CDR3 sequence is 16 residues long. The V segment lost 1 base and the J segment 0 bases; nucleotides outside the gene matches: 4. The germline gives CDR1 LGHNA, CDR2 YSLEER.